Listed here are 3 T cell receptor beta chains from one sample, sequenced in a study of T cells in Graves' hyperthyroidism and ophthalmopathy. Authors of the study amplified TCR beta CDR3 regions from RNA transcripts. The TCR CDR3 first-round RT-PCR relied on the HTBI primer set. TCRdb itself ran the multiplex PCR reads through MiXCR, one entry per CDR3 protein. The table includes approximately 100,000 distinct CDR3 sequences, about 45% detected once. Source material: blood. The origin of the receptors is a man aged 40-49 years with Graves' hyperthyroidism.

This clonotype was found many times. The chain couples TRBV4-1 to TRBJ2-1, with 7 positions matching TRBD2. The CDR3 runs to 14 residues. V was pared by 3 bases and J by 5 bases, with 4 bases of the junction left unmatched. Looked up from germline, CDR1 is MGHRA and CDR2 is YSYEKL. The CDR3, as DNA: TGCGCCAGCAGCCAGGGGGGGAGAAACAATGAGCAGTTCTTC. Encoded protein: CASSQGGRNNEQFF.

This sequence joins TRBV7-2 and TRBJ2-2; tentative D call: TRBD2 (7 bases). V lost 5 bases, J lost 1 base, and 17 bases lay in between. The germline V gene has CDR1 SGHTA and CDR2 FQGNSA. This CDR3 region has 17 residues. CDR3 DNA sequence: TGTGCCAGCAGCCTACCGACTAGGGGGGGGAACACCGGGGAGCTGTTTTTT. Translation gives CASSLPTRGGNTGELFF.

The CDR3 region is CASSIRGRNTEQFF. CDR3 nucleotides: TGTGCCAGCAGCATCAGGGGGCGGAACACTGAGCAGTTCTTC. The gene calls are TRBV7-3 and TRBJ2-1; TRBD1 matches 8 bases. The V segment lost 5 bases and the J segment 9 bases; nucleotides outside the gene matches: 9. Germline CDR1 SGHTA, CDR2 FQGTGA. CDR3 length equals 14 residues.